This T cell receptor (beta chain) was sequenced in a study of blood T cell repertoires in COVID-19. The repertoire was sequenced with immunoSEQ multiplex PCR; TCRdb's copy has only in-frame clones and lacks some. The data contain approximately 40,000 clones, around four fifths of them singletons. The CDR3 runs to 17 residues. The clonotype originates from an elderly man with active or convalescent COVID-19. The V call is TRBV21-1, the J call TRBJ2-2; TRBD1 was called by the table and not checked on the DNA. TRBV21-1 is noted as a pseudogene. Sequencing input: peripheral blood. The CDR3 here is CASSNRNPDRNTGELFF. In nucleotides, the CDR3 is TGTGCCAGCAGCAACCGAAATCCCGACAGAAATACCGGGGAGCTGTTTTTT.